What follows are 30 T cell receptor beta chains derived from one specimen sequenced in a study of blood T cell repertoires in COVID-19. Data came from immunoSEQ multiplex PCR; TCRdb stores just in-frame clones and leaves some out. This table has roughly 150,000 clones, over 75% appearing once. Sample: PBMCs or T cells enriched from blood (not recorded which). The receptor set was obtained from a man between 40 and 49 years old who had recovered from COVID-19.

The chain links TRBV19 to TRBJ2-4; D may be TRBD1 (5 bases). The V end lost 0 bases, the J end lost 8 bases, and 11 bases lay between the germline ends. In germline, CDR1 is LNHDA, CDR2 SQIVND (reference sequence). The CDR3 spans 14 residues. The CDR3 DNA follows: TGTGCCAGTAGTATAGACCCCCAGGGTGACATTCAGTACTTC. Amino acids: CASSIDPQGDIQYF.

V usage is TRBV14 and J usage is TRBJ2-5, with unresolved D. The germline V and J ends were trimmed by 1 base and 7 bases, with 7 bases remaining between them. This CDR3 spans 12 amino acids. Germline loops: CDR1 SGHDN, CDR2 FVKESK. The DNA for the CDR3 is TGTGCCAGCAGCCAAGTTATCGGGACCCAGTACTTC. It codes for CASSQVIGTQYF.

CDR3 bases: TGTGCCAGCAGCTTGCCGGGGAGGGGAACCTACGAGCAGTACTTC. Its translation: CASSLPGRGTYEQYF. The chain joins TRBV5-5 to TRBJ2-7; 7 positions match TRBD2. Germline values: CDR1 SGHKS, CDR2 YYEKEE (reference sequence). V shed 1 base and J 2 bases; nucleotides not matched to a gene: 6. The CDR3 is 15 amino acids.

V is TRBV18 and J is TRBJ1-4, with a tentative D call TRBD1 (6 bases). There are 15 residues in the CDR3. CDR1 and CDR2 from the germline V gene are KGHSH and LQKENI. V lost 5 bases and J lost 3, with 13 bases in between. The CDR3 nucleotides are TGTGCCAGCTCATGGCGGACAGACCCTAATGAAAAACTGTTTTTT. Translated: CASSWRTDPNEKLFF.

This chain connects TRBV20-1 to TRBJ1-2, with D uncertain. CDR3 length: 13 amino acids. Germline assignment: CDR1 DFQATT and CDR2 SNEGSKA (reference sequence). The ends were cut back, 3 bases at V and 6 bases at J, with 14 bases in the middle. CDR3 sequence (DNA): TGCAGTGCTAGTCCAAAAAATCGGGATGGCTACACCTTC. It encodes CSASPKNRDGYTF.

The chain joins TRBV4-1 to TRBJ1-5; D possibly corresponds to TRBD1 (5 bases). The germline V gene encodes CDR1 MGHRA and CDR2 YSYEKL. Trimming shortened V by 0 bases and J by 4 bases, and 16 bases separated the two germline ends. This CDR3 region has 17 residues. The CDR3 DNA follows: TGCGCCAGCAGCCAAGACCCAGGGCTAGGAGTTAATCAGCCCCAGCATTTT. This gives the protein CASSQDPGLGVNQPQHF.

This clone was counted only a few times. V usage is TRBV28 and J usage is TRBJ2-5, with 8 bases matching TRBD2. Germline V gene sequence: CDR1 MDHEN, CDR2 SYDVKM. Losses at the gene ends were 2 bases for V and 3 bases for J; bases not matched to a gene: 8. The CDR3 totals 16 residues. CDR3 sequence: CASSLGSGAGEETQYF. In DNA form, the CDR3 reads TGTGCCAGCAGTTTAGGATCGGGAGCGGGGGAAGAGACCCAGTACTTC.

The chain couples TRBV5-4 to TRBJ1-1; no firm D call. Trimming removed 2 bases from V and 2 bases from J, with 10 bases in between. This CDR3 is built from 14 residues. Looked up from germline, CDR1 is SGHNT and CDR2 is YYREEE (reference sequence). Here the CDR3 reads CASSLRQANTEAFF. DNA for the CDR3: TGTGCCAGCAGCTTAAGGCAGGCAAACACTGAAGCTTTCTTT.

The gene calls are TRBV5-1 and TRBJ2-1; 11 nucleotides match TRBD1. CDR1 is SGHRS, CDR2 YFSETQ, per germline. V trimming: 2 bases; J trimming: 4 bases; junction bases outside the gene matches: 5. This CDR3 region has 16 residues. The CDR3 sequence is CASSLGDRGYYNEQFF. As DNA, the CDR3 is TGCGCCAGCAGCTTAGGGGACAGGGGGTATTACAATGAGCAGTTCTTC.

This clone was counted a single time. The V gene is TRBV9, the J gene TRBJ2-1, with 8 bases aligning to TRBD2. This CDR3 is built from 14 residues. CDR1 and CDR2 from the germline V gene are SGDLS and YYNGEE. V lost 7 bases to trimming and J lost 3 bases; unmatched junction nucleotides: 6. CDR3 protein: CASGRGGLYNEQFF. The CDR3 nucleotides read TGTGCCAGCGGACGGGGGGGTCTCTACAATGAGCAGTTCTTC.

The chain couples TRBV30 to TRBJ1-5, with D unclear. CDR3 size: 15 residues. Deletions cut 0 bases from V and 5 bases from J, with 14 bases between. Germline CDR1 and CDR2: GTSNPN and SVGIG (reference sequence). CDR3 amino acids: CAWSVGVGNHQPQHF. The CDR3 bases are TGTGCCTGGAGTGTCGGGGTGGGTAACCATCAGCCCCAGCATTTT.

This sequence joins TRBV6-5 and TRBJ2-3; the match to TRBD2 covers 8 bases. This CDR3 has 13 amino acids. Germline V CDR1 and CDR2: MNHEY, SVGAGI. J was trimmed by 3 bases and V by 5 bases; bases with no gene match: 1. The chain's CDR3 is CASSQRGTDTQYF. The CDR3 nucleotides read TGTGCCAGCAGTCAGCGGGGGACAGATACGCAGTATTTT.

The CDR3: CASSFYTSGGAHEQFF. The DNA for the CDR3 is TGTGCCAGCAGTTTCTATACTAGCGGGGGGGCCCATGAGCAGTTCTTC. The rearrangement uses TRBV27 and TRBJ2-1, with 13 bases aligning to TRBD2. The CDR3 runs 16 residues. Germline V lookup: CDR1 MNHEY, CDR2 SMNVEV (reference sequence). V gave up 3 bases and J gave up 8 bases; unmatched junction bases: 7.

This clone was counted only a few times. The chain is built from TRBV6-4 and TRBJ2-7; TRBD1 matches at 12 bases. J lost 6 bases, V lost 0 bases, and 3 bases had no gene match. CDR1 is MRHNA, CDR2 SNTAGT, per germline. The CDR3 has 15 residues. The CDR3 loop is CASSDSGQGAGEQYF. CDR3 bases: TGTGCCAGCAGTGACTCGGGACAGGGGGCAGGCGAGCAGTACTTC.

This clone was recorded only once. V usage is TRBV27 and J usage is TRBJ1-2; D not resolved. CDR1 is MNHEY and CDR2 is SMNVEV in the germline V gene (reference sequence). V was cut by 3 bases and J by 8 bases, with 13 bases left in between. The CDR3 has 13 residues. CDR3 sequence (DNA): TGTGCCAGCAGTTTCTCTCCCGCAGGCGGCTACACCTTC. This encodes CASSFSPAGGYTF.

This rearrangement joins TRBV5-1 to TRBJ1-5; TRBD1 matches 7 bases. CDR3 length equals 15 residues. From germline, CDR1 is SGHRS and CDR2 YFSETQ. After removal of 4 bases from V and 5 bases from J, the junction contained 9 bases not matched to a gene. DNA for the CDR3: TGCGCCAGCAGCCCGGGGGGGACAGAGGATCAGCCCCAGCATTTT. This encodes CASSPGGTEDQPQHF.

The chain uses TRBV2 and TRBJ2-5; D ambiguous. The V end was cut by 1 base, the J end by 0 bases, with 6 bases between. The CDR3 totals 14 residues. The germline CDR1 and CDR2 sequences are SNHLY and FYNNEI. The CDR3 nucleotides read TGTGCCAGCAGTGAAGGGCAGTACCAAGAGACCCAGTACTTC. Amino acid sequence: CASSEGQYQETQYF.

The J gene is TRBJ1-5, the V gene TRBV30, with D possibly matching TRBD1 (5 bases). The CDR3 totals 13 residues. The V end was cut by 2 bases, the J end by 5 bases, with 10 bases between. Germline V gene lookup returns CDR1 GTSNPN and CDR2 SVGIG (reference sequence). The chain's CDR3 is CAWSTGQDQPQHF. DNA of the CDR3: TGTGCCTGGAGTACAGGTCAGGATCAGCCCCAGCATTTT.

The chain links TRBV19 to TRBJ2-3; 7 bases fit TRBD1. This CDR3 has 15 residues. The V gene end was trimmed by 8 bases and the J gene end by 2 bases; junction bases not matched to a gene: 10. Germline CDR1 LNHDA, CDR2 SQIVND (reference sequence). CDR3 in DNA: TGTGCCAGTGACCGGACAGGATCCATCACAGATACGCAGTATTTT. Translation: CASDRTGSITDTQYF.

This chain uses TRBV9 with TRBJ1-4; D unresolved. Germline V gene sequence: CDR1 SGDLS, CDR2 YYNGEE. This CDR3 is 14 amino acids long. V lost 3 bases and J lost 6, with 12 bases in between. The CDR3 sequence: CASSARTGDEKLFF. The CDR3 DNA sequence: TGTGCCAGCAGCGCCAGGACTGGGGATGAAAAACTGTTTTTT.

V gene TRBV9 combines with J gene TRBJ1-1; TRBD1 matches at 9 bases. This CDR3 is built from 13 residues. Germline V gives CDR1 SGDLS, CDR2 YYNGEE. Trimming cost V 3 bases and J 4 bases; bases outside gene matches: 1. CDR3 nucleotides: TGTGCCAGCAGCGCGACAGGGGGCACTGAAGCTTTCTTT. It is translated as CASSATGGTEAFF.

The V gene is TRBV6-6, the J gene TRBJ1-1; D possibly corresponds to TRBD1 (6 bases). The ends were cut back, 5 bases at V and 11 bases at J, with 24 bases in the middle. This CDR3 has 15 amino acids. The germline gives CDR1 MNHNY, CDR2 SVGAGI (reference sequence). The CDR3 region has the DNA TGTGCCAGCAGTAGGGGGGGGGACCCTCCCTCGTGGGCTTTCTTT. Residues: CASSRGGDPPSWAFF.

The V and J genes are TRBV10-2 and TRBJ1-6, with D maybe TRBD1 (5 bases). The CDR3 loop spans 16 amino acids. Germline V gene lookup returns CDR1 WSHSY and CDR2 SAAADI. With 0 bases removed from V and 7 bases from J, the gap between germline ends came to 13 bases. CDR3 in amino acids: CASSESSQGGNSPLHF. The CDR3 DNA follows: TGCGCCAGCAGTGAGTCGAGCCAGGGAGGAAATTCACCCCTCCACTTT.

The chain uses TRBV9 and TRBJ1-6; D not certain. V lost 4 bases and J 0 bases, leaving 17 bases between the germline ends. The CDR3 runs to 18 residues. From germline, CDR1 is SGDLS and CDR2 YYNGEE. The CDR3 region has the DNA TGTGCCAGCAGCTCCAGCCGGAGTGAAAGCTCCTATAATTCACCCCTCCACTTT. Encoded protein: CASSSSRSESSYNSPLHF.

The chain is built from TRBV18 and TRBJ2-7; TRBD1 might be the D (5 bases). V lost 3 bases and J lost 3, with 12 bases in between. Germline loops: CDR1 KGHSH, CDR2 LQKENI. CDR3 length: 14 amino acids. CDR3 sequence: CASSPSPGHYEQYV. The CDR3 DNA is TGTGCCAGCTCACCTTCCCCAGGGCACTACGAGCAGTACGTC.

This clone appeared a few times. This chain connects TRBV7-8 to TRBJ1-5; possibly TRBD1 for D (6 bases). V was cut by 4 bases and J by 4 bases, with 11 bases left in between. From germline, CDR1 is SGHVS and CDR2 FQNEAQ. The CDR3 totals 14 residues. The DNA for the CDR3 is TGTGCCAGCAGCTGGAGACAGGCAAATCAGCCCCAGCATTTT. Its translation is CASSWRQANQPQHF.

V is TRBV27 and J is TRBJ1-4, with D possibly being TRBD1 (6 bases). CDR1 and CDR2 (germline): MNHEY, SMNVEV (reference sequence). V lost 5 bases and J lost 8, with 18 bases in between. There are 15 residues in the CDR3. The CDR3 here is CASSPSGTQREKLFF. Here the CDR3 DNA reads TGTGCCAGCAGTCCCTCCGGGACACAGAGGGAAAAACTGTTTTTT.

The chain combines TRBV28 with TRBJ1-1; no clear D gene. V lost 2 bases and J 4 bases, leaving 8 bases between the germline ends. The germline CDR1 and CDR2 sequences are MDHEN and SYDVKM. The CDR3 has 13 amino acids. CDR3 sequence reads: CASSLGRGTEAFF. The CDR3 DNA is TGTGCCAGCAGTTTAGGACGGGGCACTGAAGCTTTCTTT.

The rearrangement links TRBV11-2 to TRBJ1-3, with a tentative D call TRBD1 (6 bases). Germline CDR1 reads SGHAT; CDR2 reads FQNNGV. The V end lost 5 bases, the J end lost 5 bases, and 10 bases lay between the germline ends. This CDR3 is built from 13 residues. The CDR3 reads CASSPGQRNTIYF. The CDR3 nucleotides read TGTGCCAGCAGCCCAGGACAGCGAAACACCATATATTTT.

This chain links TRBV15 with TRBJ2-5; 7 bases agree with TRBD1. Trimming took 8 bases from V and 4 from J; bases not matched to a gene: 7. The CDR3 extends over 13 amino acids. From germline, CDR1 is LNHNV and CDR2 YYDKDF (reference sequence). The CDR3 loop reads CATATGAGETQYF. Written as DNA, the CDR3 is TGTGCCACCGCAACAGGGGCGGGAGAGACCCAGTACTTC. The full variable domain, rest sourced from reference TRBV15 and TRBJ2-5, is DAMVIQNPRYQVTQFGKPVTLSCSQTLNHNVMYWYQQKSSQAPKLLFHYYDKDFNNEADTPDNFQSRRPNTSFCFLDIRSPGLGDTAMYLCATATGAGETQYFGPGTRLLVL.